This T cell receptor beta chain was recorded in a study of cytomegalovirus exposure and HLA in healthy donors. PCR involved 60 Vbeta and 13 Jbeta primers. Only in-frame clones appear in the TCRdb table, and some are missing; sequencing was by immunoSEQ multiplex PCR. Here the sample spans approximately 160,000 clones, 80% being singletons. This sequence was found in a man aged 30 to 45 in good health and CMV-seropositive. What was sequenced was PBMCs.

CDR3 sequence (DNA): TGTGCCAGCAGCTTCGAACGCAGGGGCCATGGCTACACCTTC. This sequence encodes CASSFERRGHGYTF. The chain couples TRBV7-2 to TRBJ1-2; weak D call: TRBD1 (6 bases). In germline, CDR1 is SGHTA, CDR2 FQGNSA. The CDR3 loop spans 14 amino acids. Trimming pared 3 bases from V and 6 bases from J, leaving 14 bases between. Based on the CDR3 plus reference TRBV7-2 and TRBJ1-2, the full variable domain is GAGVSQSPSNKVTEKGKDVELRCDPISGHTALYWYRQSLGQGLEFLIYFQGNSAPDKSGLPSDRFSAERTGGSVSTLTIQRTQQEDSAVYLCASSFERRGHGYTFGSGTRLTVV.